This T cell receptor (beta chain) was captured by sequencing in a study of blood T cell repertoires in COVID-19. Some clones are missing from TCRdb's copy, which holds only in-frame ones; the method was immunoSEQ multiplex PCR. The sample yields about half a million clones, roughly nine tenths seen once. Trimming took 2 bases from V and 7 from J; bases not matched to a gene: 0. CDR3 length equals 14 residues. Germline CDR1 reads MNHEY; CDR2 reads SVGAGI. This chain joins TRBV6-5 and TRBJ2-7, with 15 bases aligning to TRBD2. The source is a man between 18 and 29 years old with COVID-19, enrolled during active disease. The sequenced material came from peripheral blood. CDR3: CASSYGLAGGEQYF. Here the CDR3 DNA reads TGTGCCAGCAGTTACGGACTAGCGGGGGGGGAGCAGTACTTC.